Presented here are 17 T cell receptor beta chains from one specimen sequenced in a study of early T cells in non-severe SARS-CoV-2 infection. TCRdb reprocessed the 5' RACE reads with MiXCR, giving one entry per CDR3 protein. The repertoire holds about 31,000 distinct CDR3 sequences, with around 6% as singletons. What was sequenced was whole blood. These receptors came from an adult who was a healthcare worker with PCR-confirmed SARS-CoV-2 infection or an uninfected control (not recorded which).

Ten or more counts support this clonotype. V and J are TRBV7-6 and TRBJ2-7; D uncertain. This CDR3 spans 12 amino acids. The germline V and J ends were trimmed by 0 bases and 7 bases, with 7 bases remaining between them. The germline gives CDR1 SGHVS, CDR2 FNYEAQ. CDR3 amino acids: CASSLAGKEQYF. DNA of the CDR3: TGTGCCAGCAGCTTAGCAGGGAAGGAGCAGTACTTC.

This clonotype was seen repeatedly, ten times or more. The chain has TRBV20-1 and TRBJ2-5; 9 positions agree with TRBD2. The germline CDR1 and CDR2 sequences are DFQATT and SNEGSKA (reference sequence). V was clipped by 0 bases and J by 0 bases; unmatched bases: 5. CDR3 length: 16 amino acids. Here the CDR3 reads CSAREGLAGNQETQYF. The CDR3 DNA follows: TGCAGTGCTAGAGAGGGGCTAGCGGGAAACCAAGAGACCCAGTACTTC.

This clonotype appeared many times. This chain connects TRBV28 to TRBJ2-3; 8 nucleotides line up with TRBD2. Per the germline V gene, CDR1 is MDHEN and CDR2 is SYDVKM. V dropped 7 bases and J dropped 6; count of bases not matched to a gene: 9. CDR3 length: 14 residues. The CDR3 loop reads CASIKAGAGDTQYF. DNA for the CDR3: TGTGCCAGCATTAAAGCGGGGGCTGGGGATACGCAGTATTTT.

This clonotype occurred a few times. The chain combines TRBV6-6 with TRBJ2-4; D is possibly TRBD1 or TRBD2 (6 bases each). The CDR3 totals 16 residues. V lost 6 bases and J 8 bases, leaving 23 bases between the germline ends. The germline V gene encodes CDR1 MNHNY and CDR2 SVGAGI (reference sequence). CDR3 DNA: TGTGCCAGCAGGGAGGGACCCCGGACAGTTTCGGACATTCAGTACTTC. This sequence encodes CASREGPRTVSDIQYF.

This clonotype was seen at least ten times. V is TRBV5-4 and J is TRBJ2-2; perhaps TRBD2 as D (5 bases). The CDR3 is 14 amino acids. Germline values: CDR1 SGHNT, CDR2 YYREEE (reference sequence). V was cut by 0 bases and J by 7 bases, with 10 bases left in between. For the CDR3, the DNA is TGTGCCAGCAGCTTGGGCCCGGCGGGCGGGGAGCTGTTTTTT. It codes for CASSLGPAGGELFF.

The chain links TRBV29-1 to TRBJ2-5; no reliable D call. The CDR3 loop spans 12 amino acids. Deletions cut 5 bases from V and 3 bases from J, with 10 bases between. CDR1 is SQVTM, CDR2 ANQGSEA, per germline. The CDR3 nucleotides are TGCAGCGTTAGGTCGGCAAAAGAGACCCAGTACTTC. Translated: CSVRSAKETQYF. The complete variable domain, with remaining parts taken from reference TRBV29-1 and TRBJ2-5, reads SAVISQKPSRDICQRGTSLTIQCQVDSQVTMMFWYRQQPGQSLTLIATANQGSEATYESGFVIDKFPISRPNLTFSTLTVSNMSPEDSSIYLCSVRSAKETQYFGPGTRLLVL.

This clonotype occurred a few times. The chain recombines TRBV20-1 with TRBJ1-5; 7 bases are shared with TRBD1. Germline V gene sequence: CDR1 DFQATT, CDR2 SNEGSKA (reference sequence). V shed 6 bases and J 4 bases; nucleotides not matched to a gene: 9. This CDR3 is 14 amino acids long. CDR3 sequence (DNA): TGCAGTGCCTCTCTAGGACAGGCGAATCAGCCCCAGCATTTT. Its translation: CSASLGQANQPQHF.

This clonotype was picked up many times. The V gene is TRBV28, the J gene TRBJ2-3; 9 positions match TRBD1. With V trimmed by 7 bases and J by 0 bases, 11 bases remained unmatched. The CDR3 is 17 amino acids. Germline CDR1 and CDR2: MDHEN and SYDVKM. CDR3 coding DNA: TGTGCCAGCATCACCGCCGCCGGACAGGGGAGCACAGATACGCAGTATTTT. Its protein is CASITAAGQGSTDTQYF. Drawing the rest from reference TRBV28 and TRBJ2-3, the complete variable domain is DVKVTQSSRYLVKRTGEKVFLECVQDMDHENMFWYRQDPGLGLRLIYFSYDVKMKEKGDIPEGYSVSREKKERFSLILESASTNQTSMYLCASITAAGQGSTDTQYFGPGTRLTVL.

This clonotype is termed medium-sized. This rearrangement joins TRBV11-2 to TRBJ2-5; unclear D gene. This CDR3 has 14 residues. V was pared by 3 bases and J by 2 bases, with 10 bases between. CDR1 is SGHAT and CDR2 is FQNNGV in the germline V gene. The CDR3: CASSLYNDQETQYF. CDR3 DNA: TGTGCCAGCAGCTTGTACAACGATCAAGAGACCCAGTACTTC.

This clonotype has ten or more counts. V usage is TRBV20-1 and J usage is TRBJ2-5, with TRBD1 matching 9 bases. Germline V gene data show CDR1 as DFQATT and CDR2 as SNEGSKA (reference sequence). J lost 4 bases, V lost 1 base, and 4 bases had no gene match. There are 14 residues in the CDR3. The CDR3 sequence is CSARGTGVLETQYF. CDR3 in DNA: TGCAGTGCTAGAGGGACAGGGGTGTTAGAGACCCAGTACTTC.

This clonotype was counted only a few times. The chain is built from TRBV28 and TRBJ2-7; no firm D call. V lost 3 bases and J lost 2, with 11 bases in between. The CDR3 contains 14 residues. Germline values: CDR1 MDHEN, CDR2 SYDVKM. The CDR3 loop reads CASSFPQRPYEQYF. The CDR3 DNA sequence: TGTGCCAGCAGTTTCCCTCAGAGACCCTACGAGCAGTACTTC.

Only a few counts were recorded for this clonotype. The rearrangement uses TRBV27 and TRBJ2-5; 8 positions agree with TRBD1. V gave up 0 bases and J gave up 7 bases; unmatched junction bases: 7. This CDR3 is 15 amino acids long. Germline V CDR1 and CDR2: MNHEY, SMNVEV (reference sequence). In DNA, the CDR3 is TGTGCCAGCAGTTTATCAAGTGGGACAGGCGGGACCCAGTACTTC. The encoded protein is CASSLSSGTGGTQYF.

This clonotype was detected a few times. The chain combines TRBV3-1 with TRBJ1-1, with TRBD1 matching over 9 bases. Losses at the gene ends were 7 bases for V and 0 bases for J; bases not matched to a gene: 9. This CDR3 contains 16 residues. CDR1 is LGHDT, CDR2 YNNKEL, per germline (reference sequence). CDR3 residues: CASTITGGAMNTEAFF. The CDR3 coding sequence is TGTGCCAGCACCATAACAGGGGGCGCAATGAACACTGAAGCTTTCTTT.

The V call is TRBV6-1, the J call TRBJ2-1; tentative D call: TRBD1 (6 bases). The CDR3 spans 17 residues. In germline, CDR1 is MNHNS, CDR2 SASEGT. The ends were cut back, 7 bases at V and 3 bases at J, with 22 bases in the middle. CDR3 in DNA: TGTGCCAGCATCTCGAAGCGTACAGGGTCAAACTACAATGAGCAGTTCTTC. It encodes CASISKRTGSNYNEQFF.

This clonotype was seen at least ten times. V and J are TRBV10-3 and TRBJ2-1; 8 bases match TRBD2. CDR1 and CDR2 from the germline V gene are ENHRY and SYGVKD. J lost 6 bases, V lost 0 bases, and 10 bases had no gene match. CDR3 length equals 17 residues. CDR3 bases: TGTGCCATCAGTGAGTCCCGTACTAGCGGATGGAGCAATGAGCAGTTCTTC. Its translation is CAISESRTSGWSNEQFF.

This clonotype was observed a few times. The chain uses TRBV20-1 and TRBJ2-1; D gene ambiguous. This CDR3 spans 14 amino acids. Per the germline V gene, CDR1 is DFQATT and CDR2 is SNEGSKA (reference sequence). The CDR3 bases are TGCAGCCTGGTACCGAAAGGGTATTACAATGAGCAGTTCTTC. Protein sequence: CSLVPKGYYNEQFF.

This clonotype was counted ten times or more. The V call is TRBV3-1, the J call TRBJ2-2; D unresolved. This CDR3 has 13 amino acids. The germline gives CDR1 LGHDT, CDR2 YNNKEL (reference sequence). V gave up 1 base and J gave up 7 bases, with 7 bases separating them. CDR3 residues: CASSQGQDGELFF. In nucleotides, the CDR3 is TGTGCCAGCAGCCAAGGGCAGGACGGGGAGCTGTTTTTT. Full variable domain (missing parts from reference TRBV3-1 and TRBJ2-2): DTAVSQTPKYLVTQMGNDKSIKCEQNLGHDTMYWYKQDSKKFLKIMFSYNNKELIINETVPNRFSPKSPDKAHLNLHINSLELGDSAVYFCASSQGQDGELFFGEGSRLTVL.